This T cell receptor (beta chain) derives from a study of blood T cell repertoires in COVID-19. Study information: Material from acute and convalescent COVID-19 was sourced from the United States, Italy and Spain. PBMCs, B-cell-depleted T cells, or T cells were the source of the cDNA or gDNA that made up the material.

Per the original methods: From reference gene primer amplification, estimates of nucleated cell counts were derived. Repertoires were generated with immunoSEQ multiplex PCR, while TCRdb's copy carries only in-frame clones and drops some. The V and J calls and clone size are taken from that table; D and trimming were inferred from the DNA. The sample shows some 57,000 clones, 90% of them seen only once. V shed 5 bases and J 0 bases; nucleotides not matched to a gene: 11. There are 18 residues in the CDR3. Germline CDR1 is ENHRY and CDR2 is SYGVKD. Sequences were obtained from peripheral blood. The receptor comes from a man aged 55 to 70 with active COVID-19. This chain links TRBV10-3 with TRBJ2-1; 9 bases are shared with TRBD1. The CDR3 spells CAISSSMGQGSSYNEQFF. For the CDR3, the DNA is TGTGCCATCAGTTCCTCGATGGGACAGGGCAGCTCCTACAATGAGCAGTTCTTC.